This is a list of T cell receptor beta chains from one sample in a study of molecular identifiers for immune sequencing clone quantification. TCRdb analysed the PCR reads with MiXCR anew, one entry per CDR3 protein. This sample has about 60,000 distinct CDR3 sequences, with less than 20% found just once. Sequencing input: naive CD8+ T cells from blood, with Jurkat cell RNA spiked in. The source of these receptors is a human donor in good health. Some libraries in this study had Jurkat cell RNA spiked in. Each CDR3 is given with its conserved first and last residue. A D gene is named only where the DNA matches it firmly. Size tells how often a clone was seen (once, few, many) or the class of an expanded clone, and some rows leave it out.

d_gene: .; v_gene: TRBV7-6; abundance: many; j_gene: TRBJ2-7; CDR3aa: CASSSVGGAEQYF; CDR3nt: TGTGCCAGCAGCTCGGTTGGTGGGGCCGAGCAGTACTTC
d_gene: TRBD1; v_gene: TRBV14; abundance: many; j_gene: TRBJ2-3; CDR3aa: CASSQDLHLDRVGTDTQYF; CDR3nt: TGTGCCAGCAGCCAAGACCTTCACCTCGACAGGGTAGGAACAGATACGCAGTATTTT
d_gene: .; v_gene: TRBV19; abundance: few; j_gene: TRBJ2-7; CDR3aa: CASSIGGSGEQYF; CDR3nt: TGTGCCAGTAGTATTGGGGGGAGCGGCGAGCAGTACTTC
d_gene: .; v_gene: TRBV27; abundance: many; j_gene: TRBJ2-3; CDR3aa: CASSELRALGQDTQYF; CDR3nt: TGTGCCAGCAGCGAACTTAGGGCCCTCGGGCAAGATACGCAGTATTTT
d_gene: .; v_gene: TRBV28; abundance: many; j_gene: TRBJ2-3; CDR3aa: CASSSPLADTQYF; CDR3nt: TGTGCCAGCAGTTCTCCCCTGGCAGATACGCAGTATTTT
d_gene: TRBD2; v_gene: TRBV28; abundance: many; j_gene: TRBJ2-7; CDR3aa: CASSPLKGTSISVGEQYF; CDR3nt: TGTGCCAGCAGTCCACTCAAAGGGACTAGTATTAGTGTTGGGGAGCAGTACTTC
d_gene: TRBD2; v_gene: TRBV7-6; abundance: .; j_gene: TRBJ2-7; CDR3aa: CASSVLAGAVYEQYF; CDR3nt: TGTGCCAGCAGCGTCTTAGCGGGAGCCGTATACGAGCAGTACTTC
d_gene: .; v_gene: TRBV7-6; abundance: many; j_gene: TRBJ2-5; CDR3aa: CASSLTRGGQETQYF; CDR3nt: TGTGCCAGCAGTCTGACTAGGGGCGGCCAAGAGACCCAGTACTTC
d_gene: .; v_gene: TRBV30; abundance: many; j_gene: TRBJ2-1; CDR3aa: CAWSVQVYNEQFF; CDR3nt: TGTGCCTGGAGTGTACAGGTTTACAATGAGCAGTTCTTC
d_gene: .; v_gene: TRBV29-1; abundance: many; j_gene: TRBJ2-2; CDR3aa: CSVPGLRNTGELFF; CDR3nt: TGCAGCGTTCCGGGACTCAGGAACACCGGGGAGCTGTTTTTT
d_gene: .; v_gene: TRBV20-1; abundance: many; j_gene: TRBJ2-5; CDR3aa: CSARGYGLPIQETQYF; CDR3nt: TGCAGTGCCCGAGGTTACGGACTTCCGATCCAAGAGACCCAGTACTTC
d_gene: .; v_gene: TRBV11-3; abundance: few; j_gene: TRBJ2-1; CDR3aa: CASSPQRAGPYNEQFF; CDR3nt: TGTGCCAGCAGCCCACAGAGGGCAGGGCCCTACAATGAGCAGTTCTTC
d_gene: TRBD2; v_gene: TRBV20-1; abundance: many; j_gene: TRBJ2-3; CDR3aa: CSASLAGGPDTQYF; CDR3nt: TGCAGTGCTTCCTTAGCGGGAGGGCCGGATACGCAGTATTTT
d_gene: .; v_gene: TRBV30; abundance: few; j_gene: TRBJ2-7; CDR3aa: CAGSRESYEQYF; CDR3nt: TGTGCCGGAAGCCGGGAGTCCTACGAGCAGTACTTC
d_gene: .; v_gene: TRBV2; abundance: .; j_gene: TRBJ1-2; CDR3aa: CASSEGDVGYTF; CDR3nt: TGTGCCAGCAGTGAAGGGGACGTTGGCTACACCTTC
d_gene: TRBD1; v_gene: TRBV19; abundance: many; j_gene: TRBJ1-2; CDR3aa: CASSVWTGRGYTF; CDR3nt: TGTGCCAGTAGTGTATGGACAGGGCGAGGCTACACCTTC
d_gene: TRBD2; v_gene: TRBV20-1; abundance: many; j_gene: TRBJ2-3; CDR3aa: CSARILAGSTDTQYF; CDR3nt: TGCAGTGCTAGAATTCTAGCGGGGAGCACAGATACGCAGTATTTT
d_gene: .; v_gene: TRBV16; abundance: .; j_gene: TRBJ1-1; CDR3aa: CASSQSTVAEAFF; CDR3nt: TGTGCCAGCAGCCAATCCACAGTGGCTGAAGCTTTCTTT
d_gene: .; v_gene: TRBV7-8; abundance: many; j_gene: TRBJ2-1; CDR3aa: CASSRQEANEQFF; CDR3nt: TGTGCCAGCAGCCGACAGGAGGCCAATGAGCAGTTCTTC
d_gene: .; v_gene: TRBV27; abundance: many; j_gene: TRBJ2-3; CDR3aa: CASSKLLQQDTQYF; CDR3nt: TGTGCCAGCAGTAAGCTTCTACAGCAAGATACGCAGTATTTT
d_gene: TRBD1; v_gene: TRBV11-3; abundance: many; j_gene: TRBJ2-2; CDR3aa: CASSPSRGQQNTGELFF; CDR3nt: TGTGCCAGCAGCCCCTCACGGGGACAGCAGAACACCGGGGAGCTGTTTTTT
d_gene: .; v_gene: TRBV5-6; abundance: .; j_gene: TRBJ1-5; CDR3aa: CASSLTRGFSNQPQHF; CDR3nt: TGTGCCAGCAGCCTGACCCGCGGGTTCAGCAATCAGCCCCAGCATTTT
d_gene: .; v_gene: TRBV11-2; abundance: .; j_gene: TRBJ2-1; CDR3aa: CASSLVTSSGLQFF; CDR3nt: TGTGCCAGCAGCTTAGTTACTAGCTCGGGCCTCCAGTTCTTC
d_gene: .; v_gene: TRBV7-9; abundance: many; j_gene: TRBJ1-2; CDR3aa: CASSQHLDTNYGYTF; CDR3nt: TGTGCCAGCAGCCAACATTTGGACACAAACTATGGCTACACCTTC
d_gene: TRBD1; v_gene: TRBV5-5; abundance: many; j_gene: TRBJ1-5; CDR3aa: CASSLGQGSNQPQHF; CDR3nt: TGTGCCAGCAGCTTGGGACAGGGGAGCAATCAGCCCCAGCATTTT
d_gene: .; v_gene: TRBV3-1; abundance: many; j_gene: TRBJ2-1; CDR3aa: CASSPASARRFNNEQFF; CDR3nt: TGTGCCAGCAGCCCGGCTAGCGCCCGACGTTTCAACAATGAGCAGTTCTTC
d_gene: .; v_gene: TRBV7-7; abundance: many; j_gene: TRBJ2-4; CDR3aa: CASSLQCPAQNIQYF; CDR3nt: TGTGCTAGCAGCCTTCAGTGTCCGGCGCAAAACATTCAGTACTTC
d_gene: TRBD2; v_gene: TRBV20-1; abundance: many; j_gene: TRBJ2-2; CDR3aa: CSARSSGWNTGELFF; CDR3nt: TGCAGTGCCAGATCTAGCGGGTGGAACACCGGGGAGCTGTTTTTT
d_gene: .; v_gene: TRBV7-9; abundance: many; j_gene: TRBJ2-3; CDR3aa: CASSFEGLRSSTDTQYF; CDR3nt: TGTGCCAGCAGCTTCGAGGGATTAAGATCTAGCACAGATACGCAGTATTTT
d_gene: TRBD2; v_gene: TRBV3-1; abundance: many; j_gene: TRBJ2-6; CDR3aa: CASSQFRLAGESGANVLTF; CDR3nt: TGTGCCAGCAGCCAATTCCGACTAGCGGGAGAGTCGGGGGCCAACGTCCTGACTTTC
d_gene: TRBD2; v_gene: TRBV27; abundance: .; j_gene: TRBJ2-3; CDR3aa: CASSSSSGEWGDTQYF; CDR3nt: TGTGCCAGCAGTTCTTCTAGCGGAGAGTGGGGAGATACGCAGTATTTT
d_gene: .; v_gene: TRBV29-1; abundance: many; j_gene: TRBJ1-4; CDR3aa: CSVLGGATNEKLFF; CDR3nt: TGCAGCGTTTTAGGGGGAGCAACTAATGAAAAACTGTTTTTT
d_gene: .; v_gene: TRBV20-1; abundance: many; j_gene: TRBJ2-7; CDR3aa: CSASRLETYEQYF; CDR3nt: TGCAGTGCTAGTCGCCTAGAAACCTACGAGCAGTACTTC
d_gene: TRBD2; v_gene: TRBV12-3/TRBV12-4; abundance: few; j_gene: TRBJ2-1; CDR3aa: CATRGLATYNEQFF; CDR3nt: TGTGCCACCAGAGGACTAGCCACCTACAATGAGCAGTTCTTC
d_gene: TRBD2; v_gene: TRBV28; abundance: many; j_gene: TRBJ2-1; CDR3aa: CASSFLAGAQNEQFF; CDR3nt: TGTGCCAGCAGTTTCCTAGCGGGAGCCCAAAATGAGCAGTTCTTC
d_gene: .; v_gene: TRBV6-2/TRBV6-3; abundance: many; j_gene: TRBJ1-5; CDR3aa: CASSYSWGAIQPQHF; CDR3nt: TGTGCCAGCAGTTACTCGTGGGGGGCGATTCAGCCCCAGCATTTT
d_gene: .; v_gene: TRBV7-2; abundance: many; j_gene: TRBJ2-3; CDR3aa: CASRRGVGPDTQYF; CDR3nt: TGTGCCAGCAGGCGGGGAGTGGGTCCAGATACGCAGTATTTT
d_gene: .; v_gene: TRBV7-6; abundance: many; j_gene: TRBJ2-6; CDR3aa: CASSPSVGPNVLTF; CDR3nt: TGTGCCAGCAGCCCCTCCGTGGGCCCGAACGTCCTGACTTTC
d_gene: TRBD2; v_gene: TRBV20-1; abundance: many; j_gene: TRBJ2-7; CDR3aa: CSARQFSGSYGVISYEQYF; CDR3nt: TGCAGTGCTAGGCAGTTCAGCGGGAGCTACGGCGTCATATCCTACGAGCAGTACTTC
d_gene: .; v_gene: TRBV3-1; abundance: many; j_gene: TRBJ2-1; CDR3aa: CASSQVSNEQFF; CDR3nt: TGTGCCAGCAGCCAAGTCAGCAATGAGCAGTTCTTC
d_gene: .; v_gene: TRBV7-9; abundance: many; j_gene: TRBJ1-2; CDR3aa: CASSLVNHNYGYTF; CDR3nt: TGTGCCAGCAGCTTAGTAAACCATAACTATGGCTACACCTTC
d_gene: .; v_gene: TRBV7-3; abundance: few; j_gene: TRBJ2-7; CDR3aa: CASSWGAEDSYEQYF; CDR3nt: TGTGCCAGCAGTTGGGGTGCGGAGGACTCCTACGAGCAGTACTTC
d_gene: TRBD2; v_gene: TRBV27; abundance: few; j_gene: TRBJ2-3; CDR3aa: CASSTLFSGSSTDTQYF; CDR3nt: TGTGCCAGCAGTACCCTGTTTAGCGGGAGTAGTACAGATACGCAGTATTTT
d_gene: TRBD1; v_gene: TRBV14; abundance: many; j_gene: TRBJ2-7; CDR3aa: CASSPQGSALEQYF; CDR3nt: TGTGCCAGCAGTCCACAGGGGTCTGCCCTCGAGCAGTACTTC
d_gene: .; v_gene: TRBV6-6; abundance: many; j_gene: TRBJ2-3; CDR3aa: CASKLLALEFTDTQYF; CDR3nt: TGTGCCAGCAAGCTTCTAGCGTTAGAATTCACAGATACGCAGTATTTT
d_gene: TRBD2; v_gene: TRBV6-2/TRBV6-3; abundance: many; j_gene: TRBJ2-7; CDR3aa: CASSYSTNSGRAAYEQYF; CDR3nt: TGTGCCAGCAGTTACTCGACGAATAGCGGGAGGGCCGCCTACGAGCAGTACTTC
d_gene: .; v_gene: TRBV30; abundance: .; j_gene: TRBJ2-7; CDR3aa: CAWLKDYYEQYF; CDR3nt: TGTGCCTGGTTAAAGGACTATTACGAGCAGTACTTC
d_gene: TRBD2; v_gene: TRBV10-2; abundance: many; j_gene: TRBJ2-2; CDR3aa: CASETSGRMNTGELFF; CDR3nt: TGCGCCAGTGAGACTAGCGGGAGGATGAACACCGGGGAGCTGTTTTTT
d_gene: .; v_gene: TRBV24-1; abundance: few; j_gene: TRBJ1-1; CDR3aa: CATSDLNTEAFF; CDR3nt: TGTGCCACCAGTGATCTGAACACTGAAGCTTTCTTT
d_gene: .; v_gene: TRBV19; abundance: .; j_gene: TRBJ2-6; CDR3aa: CASRTGPSGANVLTF; CDR3nt: TGTGCCAGTAGGACAGGCCCCTCTGGGGCCAACGTCCTGACTTTC
d_gene: .; v_gene: TRBV5-6; abundance: .; j_gene: TRBJ1-2; CDR3aa: CASSPPSVQRAGCTF; CDR3nt: TGTGCCAGCAGCCCCCCCTCGGTTCAGCGAGCTGGCTGCACCTTC
d_gene: .; v_gene: TRBV13; abundance: few; j_gene: TRBJ2-7; CDR3aa: CASSLGLSDSRNEQYF; CDR3nt: TGTGCCAGCAGCTTAGGCCTAAGCGATAGCCGCAACGAGCAGTACTTC
d_gene: .; v_gene: TRBV7-9; abundance: .; j_gene: TRBJ2-3; CDR3aa: CASSPPSGTSSAGTQYF; CDR3nt: TGTGCCAGCAGCCCTCCGTCTGGGACCTCAAGCGCAGGTACGCAGTATTTT
d_gene: .; v_gene: TRBV6-2/TRBV6-3; abundance: many; j_gene: TRBJ1-5; CDR3aa: CASSPRDYNQPQHF; CDR3nt: TGTGCCAGCAGCCCCCGGGACTACAATCAGCCCCAGCATTTT
d_gene: .; v_gene: TRBV5-1; abundance: many; j_gene: TRBJ1-1; CDR3aa: CASSLARSDTEAFF; CDR3nt: TGCGCCAGCAGCTTGGCCAGGTCAGACACTGAAGCTTTCTTT
d_gene: .; v_gene: TRBV12-3/TRBV12-4; abundance: .; j_gene: TRBJ2-4; CDR3aa: CASSLEEANIQYF; CDR3nt: TGTGCCAGCAGTTTGGAGGAAGCAAACATTCAGTACTTC
d_gene: .; v_gene: TRBV7-9; abundance: many; j_gene: TRBJ2-3; CDR3aa: CASHSGGTDTQYF; CDR3nt: TGTGCCAGCCATTCGGGGGGCACAGATACGCAGTATTTT